Listed below are T cell receptor beta chains from one sample, sequenced in a study of T cell responses to AZD1222 COVID-19 vaccine. Sequencing used immunoSEQ multiplex PCR; TCRdb keeps in-frame clones, though not all of them. The sample carries 100,000 to 150,000 clones, over 75% recorded once. This material consisted of peripheral blood, taken on day 0 of AZD1222 vaccination. These receptors were obtained from an adult in good health. Both conserved end residues are part of each CDR3. The D gene is left open where the match is weak. Part of the rows lack a size; the others show once, few, many or a class for expanded clones.

J gene	clone size	CDR3 length	V gene	D gene	CDR3 DNA	CDR3 protein
TRBJ1-1	few	13	TRBV6-4	NA	TGTGCCAGCAGCGAAGGTGAGAACACTGAAGCTTTCTTT	CASSEGENTEAFF
TRBJ1-5	few	17	TRBV10-3	TRBD1	TGTGCCATCAGTGAGTCGGGGCAGGGGGCTCATGTTCAGCCCCAGCATTTT	CAISESGQGAHVQPQHF
TRBJ1-1	NA	17	TRBV19	TRBD1	TGTGCCAGTAGTATAGAGGGGACAGGGGGGATGAACACTGAAGCTTTCTTT	CASSIEGTGGMNTEAFF
TRBJ1-1	NA	17	TRBV2	NA	TGTGCCAGCCGAAGTTGGGCAGGTATGGGGACGGACACTGAAGCTTTCTTT	CASRSWAGMGTDTEAFF
TRBJ2-7	NA	11	TRBV5-6	NA	TGTGCCAGCAGCTTGGGTCCCGAGCAGTACTTC	CASSLGPEQYF
TRBJ1-5	NA	13	TRBV2	NA	TGTGCCAGCAGTGCGGAAAGCAATCAGCCCCAGCATTTT	CASSAESNQPQHF
TRBJ1-2	NA	14	TRBV11-2	NA	TGTGCCAGCAGCTTAAGGGAGGGGAGGAAGGGCTACACCTTC	CASSLREGRKGYTF
TRBJ2-7	NA	15	TRBV7-9	NA	TGTGCCAGCAGCTTAGTGGGAGGGGGAGACTACGAGCAGTACTTC	CASSLVGGGDYEQYF
TRBJ1-1	NA	14	TRBV5-1	NA	TGCGCCAGCAGCCGGGGGATCTCGAACACTGAAGCTTTCTTT	CASSRGISNTEAFF
TRBJ2-7	NA	16	TRBV28	NA	TGTGCCAGCAGTCTCCCGACAGCCCAAAGGTTCTACGAGCAGTACTTC	CASSLPTAQRFYEQYF
TRBJ2-1	NA	15	TRBV6-4	NA	TGTGCCAGCAGTGAGACAGCTGAGGGTAACAATGAGCAGTTCTTC	CASSETAEGNNEQFF
TRBJ2-7	once	14	TRBV15	NA	TGTGCCACCAGCTTTACAGCCAGCTCCTACGAGCAGTACTTC	CATSFTASSYEQYF
TRBJ1-1	NA	16	TRBV28	TRBD1	TGTGCCAGCAGTTCACAGGGGGCGCTCATGAACACTGAAGCTTTCTTT	CASSSQGALMNTEAFF
TRBJ1-4	few	14	TRBV5-1	NA	TGCGCCAGCAGCTTGGAGGGGACAAGTGAAAAACTGTTTTTT	CASSLEGTSEKLFF
TRBJ2-7	NA	13	TRBV29-1	TRBD1	TGCAGCGTGGAGGGACAGGGAGGGTACGAGCAGTACTTC	CSVEGQGGYEQYF
TRBJ2-3	NA	15	TRBV7-2	NA	TGTGCCAGCAGCTTAGAGGGCTATTACACAGATACGCAGTATTTT	CASSLEGYYTDTQYF
TRBJ1-1	NA	15	TRBV27	NA	TGTGCCAGCAGTTGGGGAACGGCAATGAACACTGAAGCTTTCTTT	CASSWGTAMNTEAFF
TRBJ1-5	once	15	TRBV3-1/TRBV3-2	NA	TGTGCCAGCAGCTGGTCGGCGGGGAGCAATCAGCCCCAGCATTTT	CASSWSAGSNQPQHF
TRBJ1-5	once	14	TRBV6-5	NA	TGTGCCAGCAGAGCGACTGTGGGCAATCAGCCCCAGCATTTT	CASRATVGNQPQHF
TRBJ2-1	NA	11	TRBV7-2	NA	TGTGCCAGCAGCTTAGTGGGTTTGCCGTTCTTC	CASSLVGLPFF
TRBJ1-1	NA	14	TRBV24-1	NA	TGTGCCACCAGTGATCAGAGGGATTACACTGAAGCTTTCTTT	CATSDQRDYTEAFF
TRBJ1-6	NA	15	TRBV7-2	TRBD1	TGTGCCAGCAGCTTAGTTGGACAGGGGAATTCACCCCTCCACTTT	CASSLVGQGNSPLHF
TRBJ2-7	NA	17	TRBV19	NA	TGTGCCAGTAGTTTTCCCAGCCAACAGGGGACTGGGAGTCGGCAGTACTTC	CASSFPSQQGTGSRQYF
TRBJ2-1	NA	14	TRBV19	NA	TGTGCCAGTACCTGGGCCCGACAGAACAATGAGCAGTTCTTC	CASTWARQNNEQFF
TRBJ1-4	NA	16	TRBV23-1	NA	TGCGCCAGCAGTCAATCTCGGTCGGCAGTCAGTGAAAAACTGTTTTTT	CASSQSRSAVSEKLFF
TRBJ2-6	NA	16	TRBV28	NA	TGTGCCAGCAGTTTTGGCAGGACCTCTGGGGCCAACGTCCTGACTTTC	CASSFGRTSGANVLTF
TRBJ1-1	NA	14	TRBV9	TRBD1	TGTGCCGCCCCTACCGGGACAGGGAACACTGAAGCTTTCTTT	CAAPTGTGNTEAFF
TRBJ2-3	NA	13	TRBV12-3/TRBV12-4	NA	TGTGCCAGCAGTACCAGGGAGGTGGGTACGCAGTATTTT	CASSTREVGTQYF
TRBJ2-1	NA	18	TRBV5-3	TRBD2	TGTGCCAGAAGCTTGGTTAGCGGGGACTTGCATAGAGGCAATGAGCAGTTCTTC	CARSLVSGDLHRGNEQFF
TRBJ2-5	NA	15	TRBV5-1	NA	TGCGCCAGCAGCCCGGGCGGTGAGGGCCGGGAGACCCAGTACTTC	CASSPGGEGRETQYF
TRBJ2-3	NA	17	TRBV19	TRBD2	TGTGCCAGTAGTAGCCCAATTAGCGGGGGACGGGCAGATACGCAGTATTTT	CASSSPISGGRADTQYF
TRBJ1-4	NA	15	TRBV4-3	NA	TGCGCCAGCAGCCAAGACAGGGCAACTAATGAAAAACTGTTTTTT	CASSQDRATNEKLFF
TRBJ2-5	NA	15	TRBV6-5	NA	TGTGCCAGCAGTTACTCGCGGGCAGGGGAGGAGACCCAGTACTTC	CASSYSRAGEETQYF
TRBJ1-6	NA	13	TRBV27	NA	TGTGCCAGCAGGACTCGCCAGGGTTCACCCCTCCACTTT	CASRTRQGSPLHF
TRBJ1-2	NA	15	TRBV24-1	NA	TGTGCCACCAGTAAAAATTCGGACCCCTGGGATGGCTACACCTTC	CATSKNSDPWDGYTF
TRBJ1-6	NA	14	TRBV10-3	NA	TGTGCCATCAGGGCCGGGTCCTATAATTCACCCCTCCACTTT	CAIRAGSYNSPLHF
TRBJ2-1	NA	15	TRBV9	TRBD2	TGTGCCAGCAGCCCTTCAGCGGGGGGGCTCCGAGAGCAGTTCTTC	CASSPSAGGLREQFF
TRBJ2-1	NA	16	TRBV29-1	TRBD1	TGCAGCGTTTACCACCCGGGACAGGGGGCGACTCTTGAGCAGTTCTTC	CSVYHPGQGATLEQFF
TRBJ1-6	NA	15	TRBV7-9	TRBD1	TGTGCCAGCAGCTTCCAGACAGGGGGAGATTCACCCCTCCACTTT	CASSFQTGGDSPLHF
TRBJ2-1	NA	13	TRBV14	NA	TGTGCCAGCAGCCTTTCTCTGGGGAATGAGCAGTTCTTC	CASSLSLGNEQFF
TRBJ1-4	NA	14	TRBV13	NA	TGTGCCAGCAGCCCTACACCAGGTGGCGAAAAACTGTTTTTT	CASSPTPGGEKLFF
TRBJ2-7	NA	15	TRBV7-8	TRBD2	TGTGCCAGCAGCCTCGGGACTAGCGGGGGGTACGAGCAGTACTTC	CASSLGTSGGYEQYF